Shown below are 15 T cell receptor beta chains from a single sample sequenced in a study of T cells after yellow fever vaccination. TCRdb reprocessed the 5' RACE reads with MiXCR, giving one entry per CDR3 protein. The top ten clones hold roughly 24% of a sample with tens of thousands of distinct CDR3 sequences, about 6.6% of them seen once. The material sequenced was CD8+ T cells not binding an NS4B(214-222) dextramer, sorted from PBMCs, taken roughly 45 days after the first yellow fever vaccination. The receptors stem from a man aged 18 to 30 who received the YFV17D yellow fever vaccine.

This chain links TRBV5-6 with TRBJ2-7; TRBD2 aligns across 8 bases. The CDR3 is made up of 13 amino acids. The V gene's germline CDR1 is SGHDT and CDR2 YYEEEE. V trimming: 9 bases; J trimming: 3 bases; junction bases outside the gene matches: 8. The CDR3 DNA sequence: TGTGCCATCGGCCCGGGGGGGGGCTACGAGCAGTACTTC. This sequence encodes CAIGPGGGYEQYF. Complete variable domain (other parts from reference TRBV5-6 and TRBJ2-7): DAGVTQSPTHLIKTRGQQVTLRCSPKSGHDTVSWYQQALGQGPQFIFQYYEEEERQRGNFPDRFSGHQFPNYSSELNVNALLLGDSALYLCAIGPGGGYEQYFGPGTRLTVT.

Details on this clonotype: A much larger clone differs by one base, so this may be a read error. V gene TRBV10-3 combines with J gene TRBJ2-5; 7 bases line up with TRBD2. Germline V gives CDR1 ENHRY, CDR2 SYGVKD. This CDR3 has 14 amino acids. In nucleotides, the CDR3 is TGTGCCATCGGGGAGGGGCGAAATCAAGTGACCCAGTACTTC. It specifies CAIGEGRNQVTQYF.

This clonotype was observed many times. The chain links TRBV7-9 to TRBJ2-3, with D unresolved. Trimming removed 1 base from V and 4 bases from J, with 12 bases in between. CDR1 SEHNR and CDR2 FQNEAQ come from the germline V gene (reference sequence). This CDR3 has 15 amino acids. The CDR3 is CASSLVVIGPDTQYF. CDR3 in DNA: TGTGCCAGCAGCTTAGTAGTTATTGGCCCAGATACGCAGTATTTT.

Of note for this clonotype: A clone one base away is much larger, so this may be a read error. The chain couples TRBV12-3 or TRBV12-4 to TRBJ1-5; D uncertain. The CDR3 loop spans 12 amino acids. CDR3 protein: CAGSPPNQPQHF. CDR3 nucleotides: TGTGCCGGCAGCCCCCCCAATCAGCCCCAGCATTTT.

The chain recombines TRBV7-8 with TRBJ1-6; D ambiguous. The CDR3 loop spans 15 amino acids. The V end was cut by 4 bases, the J end by 5 bases, with 12 bases between. Germline V CDR1 and CDR2: SGHVS, FQNEAQ. The CDR3 nucleotides read TGTGCCAGCAGCTCCCGCCAGGCCGATAATTCACCCCTCCACTTT. Translating it yields CASSSRQADNSPLHF. Based on the CDR3 plus reference TRBV7-8 and TRBJ1-6, the full variable domain is GAGVSQSPRYKVAKRGQDVALRCDPISGHVSLFWYQQALGQGPEFLTYFQNEAQLDKSGLPSDRFFAERPEGSVSTLKIQRTQQEDSAVYLCASSSRQADNSPLHFGNGTRLTVT.

At least ten counts were recorded for this clonotype. The chain couples TRBV11-2 to TRBJ2-2; D is possibly TRBD1 or TRBD2 (5 bases each). The length of the CDR3 is 15 residues. Trimming removed 6 bases from V and 4 bases from J, with 15 bases in between. The V gene's germline CDR1 is SGHAT and CDR2 FQNNGV. CDR3 amino acids: CASSSGRGATGELFF. The CDR3 DNA is TGTGCCAGCAGTTCGGGGCGAGGGGCCACCGGGGAGCTGTTTTTT.

The J gene is TRBJ2-1, the V gene TRBV6-5; TRBD2 aligns across 7 bases. Germline V gene lookup returns CDR1 MNHEY and CDR2 SVGAGI. V trimming: 10 bases; J trimming: 2 bases; junction bases outside the gene matches: 11. The CDR3 has 15 amino acids. The DNA of the CDR3 is TGTGCCACCAAGTTGGGGGGGGTCCCCTACAATGAGCAGTTCTTC. This codes for CATKLGGVPYNEQFF.

V gene TRBV6-5 combines with J gene TRBJ1-2; D may be TRBD1 (6 bases). Per the germline V gene, CDR1 is MNHEY and CDR2 is SVGAGI. This CDR3 comprises 13 residues. Trimming pared 2 bases from V and 8 bases from J, leaving 12 bases between. In DNA, the CDR3 is TGTGCCAGCAGTTACGGAACAGGGAGCGGCTACACCTTC. It encodes CASSYGTGSGYTF.

This clonotype appeared many times. The rearrangement joins TRBV20-1 to TRBJ1-6; D gene ambiguous. CDR1 DFQATT and CDR2 SNEGSKA come from the germline V gene (reference sequence). The CDR3 totals 13 residues. V gave up 1 base and J gave up 6 bases, with 7 bases separating them. The CDR3 nucleotides are TGCAGTGCTAGAGCCGAATTTAATTCACCCCTCCACTTT. This encodes CSARAEFNSPLHF.

The chain has TRBV5-4 and TRBJ1-4; D remains unclear. V was trimmed by 2 bases and J by 8 bases, leaving 16 bases between them. Germline loops: CDR1 SGHNT, CDR2 YYREEE (reference sequence). The CDR3 contains 15 residues. CDR3 amino acids: CASSFEGLPGEKLFF. The CDR3 DNA reads TGTGCCAGCAGCTTCGAGGGCCTTCCCGGGGAAAAACTGTTTTTT.

The chain uses TRBV6-5 and TRBJ1-4; unclear D gene. V shed 0 bases and J shed 14 bases, with 19 bases lying between them. Germline V gene data show CDR1 as MNHEY and CDR2 as SVGAGI. The CDR3 totals 15 residues. The CDR3 sequence: CASSYSGLPTSLLFF. In DNA, the CDR3 is TGTGCCAGCAGTTACTCAGGACTCCCGACTTCGTTGCTGTTTTTT.

This clonotype has only a few counts. This chain links TRBV4-1 with TRBJ2-7, with 7 nucleotides matching TRBD1. V trimming: 0 bases; J trimming: 2 bases; junction bases outside the gene matches: 13. The CDR3 extends over 18 amino acids. Looked up from germline, CDR1 is MGHRA and CDR2 is YSYEKL. The chain's CDR3 is CASSQDHLPRDSPYEQYF. CDR3 coding DNA: TGCGCCAGCAGCCAAGATCATCTCCCCCGGGACAGCCCCTACGAGCAGTACTTC.

This clonotype was seen at least ten times. This sequence joins TRBV12-3 or TRBV12-4 and TRBJ1-2; D is unclear. Trimming stripped 5 bases from V and 4 bases from J, with 11 bases between. The length of the CDR3 is 13 residues. CDR3 region: CASSGHNFYGYTF. The CDR3 nucleotides are TGTGCCAGCAGTGGTCATAACTTCTATGGCTACACCTTC.

This clonotype was counted at least ten times. The chain recombines TRBV7-6 with TRBJ1-5; D is uncertain. There are 16 residues in the CDR3. V was pared by 1 base and J by 0 bases, with 10 bases between. Germline V lookup: CDR1 SGHVS, CDR2 FNYEAQ. The CDR3, as DNA: TGTGCCAGCAGCTTAGGGTCGGGTTATAGCAATCAGCCCCAGCATTTT. As protein: CASSLGSGYSNQPQHF.

The rearrangement joins TRBV4-1 to TRBJ2-6, with D possibly being TRBD1 (5 bases). V lost 0 bases, J lost 3 bases, and 9 bases lay in between. Looked up from germline, CDR1 is MGHRA and CDR2 is YSYEKL. This CDR3 comprises 16 residues. CDR3 sequence reads: CASSQDQGFGANVLTF. The CDR3 nucleotides are TGCGCCAGCAGCCAAGACCAGGGCTTTGGGGCCAACGTCCTGACTTTC.